The sample holds many counts of the clone carrying this T cell receptor beta chain. The CDR3 loop spans 15 amino acids. V lost 4 bases, J lost 0 bases, and 10 bases lay in between. Amplification of TCR beta CDR3 regions was performed using RNA transcripts as template. HTBI primers were used for first-round RT-PCR of the TCR CDR3. MiXCR, run by TCRdb on the multiplex PCR reads, gives a single entry per CDR3 protein. This table has hundreds of thousands of distinct CDR3 sequences, roughly a sixth appearing once. This record belongs to a study of T cells in Graves' hyperthyroidism and ophthalmopathy. Study in general: The authors collected peripheral blood at initial diagnosis, before any treatment.

The sequencing sample was made of blood. The source of this sequence is a woman under 30 with Graves' hyperthyroidism. The rearrangement links TRBV12-3 or TRBV12-4 to TRBJ1-5; tentatively, D is TRBD1 (6 bases). The DNA for the CDR3 is TGTGCCAGCAGTTATAGGGGACATAGCAATCAGCCCCAGCATTTT. It yields the protein CASSYRGHSNQPQHF.